The entry below describes one T cell receptor beta chain. Its target is unknown. The data originate from a study of CD8+ T cells in alopecia areata. Study-level background: Twice a day, 5 to 10 mg of oral tofacitinib was administered to treated patients.

cDNA reverse transcribed from extracted RNA served as the sequencing template. Only in-frame clones appear in the TCRdb table, and some are missing; sequencing was by immunoSEQ multiplex PCR. The sample holds 95,000 to 150,000 clones, about 59% seen once. Described treatment: oral pan-JAK inhibitor, 5-10 mg twice daily. Study outcomes and limitations: The study found that many expanded lesional clones persisted in scalp and blood during tofacitinib.

This sample comprised CD4+ T cells sorted from blood, obtained at week 4, from a patient treated with tofacitinib. This clonotype originated in a human donor with alopecia areata.

The CDR3, as DNA: TGTGCCAGCTCTACCACAGATACGCAGTATTTT. Translation gives CASSTTDTQYF. This chain joins TRBV28 and TRBJ2-3, with D unclear. CDR3 length: 11 amino acids. V shed 8 bases and J shed 2 bases, with 5 bases lying between them. Germline V gene lookup returns CDR1 MDHEN and CDR2 SYDVKM.